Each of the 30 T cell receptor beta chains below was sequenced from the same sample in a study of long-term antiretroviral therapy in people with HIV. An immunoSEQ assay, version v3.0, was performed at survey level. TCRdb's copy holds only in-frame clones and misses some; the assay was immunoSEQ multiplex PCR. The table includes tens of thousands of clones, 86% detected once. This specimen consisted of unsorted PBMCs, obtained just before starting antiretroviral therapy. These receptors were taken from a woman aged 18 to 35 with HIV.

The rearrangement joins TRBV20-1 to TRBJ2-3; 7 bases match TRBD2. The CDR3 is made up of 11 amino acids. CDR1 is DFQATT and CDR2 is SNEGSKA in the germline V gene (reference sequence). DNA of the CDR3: TGCAGGGGCACTAGCGCAGATACGCAGTATTTT. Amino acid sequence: CRGTSADTQYF.

The CDR3 DNA reads TGTGCCAGCAGCTCACTTGCGTATCAAGAGACCCAGTACTTC. Amino acids: CASSSLAYQETQYF. The V gene is TRBV28, the J gene TRBJ2-5; D remains unclear. CDR3 length: 14 amino acids. Germline CDR1 reads MDHEN; CDR2 reads SYDVKM. V was pared by 6 bases and J by 2 bases, with 13 bases between.

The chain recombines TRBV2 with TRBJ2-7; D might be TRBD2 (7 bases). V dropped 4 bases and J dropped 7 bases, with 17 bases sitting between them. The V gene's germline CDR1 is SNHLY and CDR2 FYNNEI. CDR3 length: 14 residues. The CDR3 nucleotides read TGTGCCAGCAGTGGAGGGGGGAGCGGGGAAGAGCAGTACTTC. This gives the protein CASSGGGSGEEQYF.

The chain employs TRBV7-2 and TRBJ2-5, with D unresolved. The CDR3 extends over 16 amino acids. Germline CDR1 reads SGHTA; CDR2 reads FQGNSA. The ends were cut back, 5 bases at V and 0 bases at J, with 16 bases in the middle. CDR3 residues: CASSRLHSWYQETQYF. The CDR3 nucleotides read TGTGCCAGCAGCCGCCTCCACTCTTGGTACCAAGAGACCCAGTACTTC.

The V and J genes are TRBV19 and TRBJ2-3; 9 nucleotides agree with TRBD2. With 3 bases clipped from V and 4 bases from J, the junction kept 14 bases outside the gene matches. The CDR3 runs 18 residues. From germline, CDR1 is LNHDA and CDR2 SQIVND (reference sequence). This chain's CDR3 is CASSIFFYSGSVSDTQYF. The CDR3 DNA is TGTGCCAGTAGTATCTTCTTCTATAGCGGGAGCGTGTCAGATACGCAGTATTTT.

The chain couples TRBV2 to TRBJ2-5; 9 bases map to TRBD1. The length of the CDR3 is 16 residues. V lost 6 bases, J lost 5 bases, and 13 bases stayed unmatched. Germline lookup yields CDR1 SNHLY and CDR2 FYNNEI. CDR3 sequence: CASRKGQGPLDETQYF. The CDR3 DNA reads TGTGCCAGCAGAAAAGGACAGGGGCCGTTGGACGAGACCCAGTACTTC.

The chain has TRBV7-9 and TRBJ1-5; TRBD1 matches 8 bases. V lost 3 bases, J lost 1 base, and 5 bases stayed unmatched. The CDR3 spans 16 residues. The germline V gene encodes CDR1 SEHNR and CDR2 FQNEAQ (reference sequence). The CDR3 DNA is TGTGCCAGCAGCTTCGGACAGGGCGGCAGCAATCAGCCCCAGCATTTT. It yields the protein CASSFGQGGSNQPQHF.

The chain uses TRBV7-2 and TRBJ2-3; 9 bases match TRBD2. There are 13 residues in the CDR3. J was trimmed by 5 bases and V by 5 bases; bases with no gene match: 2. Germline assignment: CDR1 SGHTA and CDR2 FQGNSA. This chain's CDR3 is CASSELAGDTQYF. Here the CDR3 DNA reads TGTGCCAGCAGCGAACTAGCGGGAGATACGCAGTATTTT. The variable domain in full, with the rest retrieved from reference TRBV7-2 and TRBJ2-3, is GAGVSQSPSNKVTEKGKDVELRCDPISGHTALYWYRQSLGQGLEFLIYFQGNSAPDKSGLPSDRFSAERTGGSVSTLTIQRTQQEDSAVYLCASSELAGDTQYFGPGTRLTVL.

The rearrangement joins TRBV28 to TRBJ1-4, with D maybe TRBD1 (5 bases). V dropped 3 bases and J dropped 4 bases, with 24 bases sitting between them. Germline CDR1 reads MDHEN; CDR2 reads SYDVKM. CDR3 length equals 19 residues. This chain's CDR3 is CASSFVQGPSQRGNEKLFF. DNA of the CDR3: TGTGCCAGCAGTTTCGTCCAGGGTCCATCACAGCGGGGTAATGAAAAACTGTTTTTT.

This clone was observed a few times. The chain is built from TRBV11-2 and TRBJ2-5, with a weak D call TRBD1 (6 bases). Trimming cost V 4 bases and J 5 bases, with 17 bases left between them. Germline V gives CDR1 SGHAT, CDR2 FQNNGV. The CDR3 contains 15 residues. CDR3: CASSSSTGSGETQYF. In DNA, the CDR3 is TGTGCCAGCAGCTCCTCGACAGGTTCGGGCGAGACCCAGTACTTC.

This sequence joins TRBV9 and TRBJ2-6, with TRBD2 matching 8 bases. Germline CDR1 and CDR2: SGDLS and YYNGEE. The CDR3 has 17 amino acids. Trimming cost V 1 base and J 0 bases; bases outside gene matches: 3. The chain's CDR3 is CASSVRTSSSGANVLTF. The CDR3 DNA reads TGTGCCAGCAGCGTACGGACTAGCAGCTCTGGGGCCAACGTCCTGACTTTC. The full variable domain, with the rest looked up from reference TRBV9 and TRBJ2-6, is DSGVTQTPKHLITATGQRVTLRCSPRSGDLSVYWYQQSLDQGLQFLIQYYNGEERAKGNILERFSAQQFPDLHSELNLSSLELGDSALYFCASSVRTSSSGANVLTFGAGSRLTVL.

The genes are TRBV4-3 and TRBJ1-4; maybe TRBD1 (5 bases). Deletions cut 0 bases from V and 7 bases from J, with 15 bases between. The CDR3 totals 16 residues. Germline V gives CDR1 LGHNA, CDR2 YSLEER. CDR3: CASSQDQSDTGEKLFF. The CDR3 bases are TGCGCCAGCAGCCAAGATCAGAGCGACACAGGTGAAAAACTGTTTTTT.

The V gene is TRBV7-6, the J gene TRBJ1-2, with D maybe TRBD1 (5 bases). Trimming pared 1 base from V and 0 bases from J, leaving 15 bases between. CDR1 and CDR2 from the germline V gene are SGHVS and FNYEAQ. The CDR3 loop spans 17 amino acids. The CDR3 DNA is TGTGCCAGCAGCTTAGGCCCCAGGACACGAGCTAACTATGGCTACACCTTC. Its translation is CASSLGPRTRANYGYTF.

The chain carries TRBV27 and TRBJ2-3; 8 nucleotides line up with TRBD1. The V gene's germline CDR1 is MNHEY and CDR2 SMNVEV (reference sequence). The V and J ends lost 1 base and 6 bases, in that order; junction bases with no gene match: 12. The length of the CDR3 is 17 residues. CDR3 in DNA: TGTGCCAGCAGTTTATTAAAAACAGGGGGTAATTATGATACGCAGTATTTT. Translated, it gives CASSLLKTGGNYDTQYF.

The CDR3 protein is CASSYSGGTGELFF. The CDR3, as DNA: TGTGCCAGCAGTTACAGCGGGGGAACCGGGGAGCTGTTTTTT. This sequence joins TRBV6-5 and TRBJ2-2, with 8 nucleotides matching TRBD2. This CDR3 has 14 amino acids. With 2 bases clipped from V and 5 bases from J, the junction kept 1 base outside the gene matches. Per the germline V gene, CDR1 is MNHEY and CDR2 is SVGAGI.

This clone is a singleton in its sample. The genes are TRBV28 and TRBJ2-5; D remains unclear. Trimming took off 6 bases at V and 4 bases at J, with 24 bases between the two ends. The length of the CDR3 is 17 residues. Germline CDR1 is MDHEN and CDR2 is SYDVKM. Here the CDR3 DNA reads TGTGCCAGCAGGTCCGTGGTAGGTCTCGCCCCGGGAGAGACCCAGTACTTC. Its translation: CASRSVVGLAPGETQYF.

Here the CDR3 reads CASSAGGGQETQYF. DNA of the CDR3: TGTGCCAGCAGCGCAGGGGGAGGTCAAGAGACCCAGTACTTC. The rearrangement uses TRBV9 and TRBJ2-5, with D tentatively TRBD1 (7 bases). Germline CDR1 reads SGDLS; CDR2 reads YYNGEE. CDR3 size: 14 residues. Trimming stripped 3 bases from V and 2 bases from J, with 11 bases between. Variable domain in full (rest from reference TRBV9 and TRBJ2-5): DSGVTQTPKHLITATGQRVTLRCSPRSGDLSVYWYQQSLDQGLQFLIQYYNGEERAKGNILERFSAQQFPDLHSELNLSSLELGDSALYFCASSAGGGQETQYFGPGTRLLVL.

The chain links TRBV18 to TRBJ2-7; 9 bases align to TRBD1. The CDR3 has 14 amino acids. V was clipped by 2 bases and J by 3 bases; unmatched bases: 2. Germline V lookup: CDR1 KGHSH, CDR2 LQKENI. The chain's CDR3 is CASSPTGGGYEQYF. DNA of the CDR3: TGTGCCAGCTCACCAACAGGGGGCGGCTACGAGCAGTACTTC.

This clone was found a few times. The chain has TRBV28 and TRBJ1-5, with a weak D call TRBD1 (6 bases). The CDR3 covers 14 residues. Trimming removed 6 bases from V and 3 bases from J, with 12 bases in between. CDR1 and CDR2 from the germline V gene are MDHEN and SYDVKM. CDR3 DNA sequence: TGTGCCAGCAGGTCGGACAGCCTCAATCAGCCCCAGCATTTT. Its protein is CASRSDSLNQPQHF. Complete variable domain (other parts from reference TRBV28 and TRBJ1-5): DVKVTQSSRYLVKRTGEKVFLECVQDMDHENMFWYRQDPGLGLRLIYFSYDVKMKEKGDIPEGYSVSREKKERFSLILESASTNQTSMYLCASRSDSLNQPQHFGDGTRLSIL.

The CDR3 reads CASSPVRNTEAFF. CDR3 in DNA: TGTGCCAGTAGTCCCGTTCGGAACACTGAAGCTTTCTTT. This rearrangement joins TRBV19 to TRBJ1-1; D ambiguous. Germline V gives CDR1 LNHDA, CDR2 SQIVND (reference sequence). V shed 5 bases and J shed 1 base, with 8 bases lying between them. The CDR3 loop spans 13 amino acids.

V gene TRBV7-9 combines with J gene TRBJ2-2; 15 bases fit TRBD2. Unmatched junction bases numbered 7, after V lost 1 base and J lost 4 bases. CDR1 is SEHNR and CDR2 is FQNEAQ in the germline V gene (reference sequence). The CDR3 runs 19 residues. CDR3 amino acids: CASSLVGLAGGPVTGELFF. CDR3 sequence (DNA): TGTGCCAGCAGCTTAGTCGGACTAGCGGGAGGGCCGGTCACCGGGGAGCTGTTTTTT.

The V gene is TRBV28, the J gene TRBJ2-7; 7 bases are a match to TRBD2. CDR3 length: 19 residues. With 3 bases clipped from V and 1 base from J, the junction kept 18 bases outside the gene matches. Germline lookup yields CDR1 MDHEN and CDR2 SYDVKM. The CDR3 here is CASSFRLGRAGAYSYEQYF. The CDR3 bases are TGTGCCAGCAGTTTCCGCTTAGGTCGGGCGGGAGCCTATTCCTACGAGCAGTACTTC.

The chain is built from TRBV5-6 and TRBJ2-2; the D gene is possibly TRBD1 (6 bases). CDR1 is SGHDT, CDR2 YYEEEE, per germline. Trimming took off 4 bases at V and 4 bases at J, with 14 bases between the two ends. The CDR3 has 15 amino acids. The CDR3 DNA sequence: TGTGCCAGCAGCCCAACAGGGACGGGCACCGGGGAGCTGTTTTTT. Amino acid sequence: CASSPTGTGTGELFF. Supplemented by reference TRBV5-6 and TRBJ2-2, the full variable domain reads DAGVTQSPTHLIKTRGQQVTLRCSPKSGHDTVSWYQQALGQGPQFIFQYYEEEERQRGNFPDRFSGHQFPNYSSELNVNALLLGDSALYLCASSPTGTGTGELFFGEGSRLTVL.

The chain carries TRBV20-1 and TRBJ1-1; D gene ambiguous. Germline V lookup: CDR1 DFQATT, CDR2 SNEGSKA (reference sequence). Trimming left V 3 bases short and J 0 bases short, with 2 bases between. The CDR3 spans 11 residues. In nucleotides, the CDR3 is TGCAGTGCTAGGGTGAACACTGAAGCTTTCTTT. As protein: CSARVNTEAFF.

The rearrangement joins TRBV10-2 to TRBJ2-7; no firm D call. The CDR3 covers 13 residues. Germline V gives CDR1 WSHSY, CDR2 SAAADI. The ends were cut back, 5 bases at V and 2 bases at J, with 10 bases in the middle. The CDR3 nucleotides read TGCGCCAGCAGTCGCTATCGGGCCTACGAGCAGTACTTC. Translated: CASSRYRAYEQYF.

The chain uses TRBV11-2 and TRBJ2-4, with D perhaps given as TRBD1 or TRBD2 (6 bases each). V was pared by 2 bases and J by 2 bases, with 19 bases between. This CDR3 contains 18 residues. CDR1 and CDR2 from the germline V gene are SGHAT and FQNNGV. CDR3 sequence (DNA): TGTGCCAGCAGCTTAACGGGGGCAGCTCTTCGGCCCAAAAACATTCAGTACTTC. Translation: CASSLTGAALRPKNIQYF. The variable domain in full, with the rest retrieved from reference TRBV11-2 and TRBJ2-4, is EAGVAQSPRYKIIEKRQSVAFWCNPISGHATLYWYQQILGQGPKLLIQFQNNGVVDDSQLPKDRFSAERLKGVDSTLKIQPAKLEDSAVYLCASSLTGAALRPKNIQYFGAGTRLSVL.

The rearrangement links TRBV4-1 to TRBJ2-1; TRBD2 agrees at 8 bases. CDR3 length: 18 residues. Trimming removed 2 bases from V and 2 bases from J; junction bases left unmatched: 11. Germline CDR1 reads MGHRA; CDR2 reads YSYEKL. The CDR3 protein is CASSQREGGPTTYNEQFF. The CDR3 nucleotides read TGCGCCAGCAGCCAACGGGAGGGAGGGCCAACGACCTACAATGAGCAGTTCTTC.

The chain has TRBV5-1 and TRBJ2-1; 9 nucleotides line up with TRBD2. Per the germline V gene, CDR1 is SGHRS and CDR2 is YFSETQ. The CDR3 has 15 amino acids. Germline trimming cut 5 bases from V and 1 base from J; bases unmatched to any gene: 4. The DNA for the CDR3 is TGCGCCAGCAGTCGACTAGCGGCTTCCTACAATGAGCAGTTCTTC. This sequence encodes CASSRLAASYNEQFF.

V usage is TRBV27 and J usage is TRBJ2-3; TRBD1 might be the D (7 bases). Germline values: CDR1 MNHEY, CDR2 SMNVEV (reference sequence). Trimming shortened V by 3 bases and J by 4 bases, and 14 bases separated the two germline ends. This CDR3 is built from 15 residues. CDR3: CASSFRGVGPDTQYF. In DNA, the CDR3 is TGTGCCAGCAGTTTCAGGGGGGTCGGCCCAGATACGCAGTATTTT.

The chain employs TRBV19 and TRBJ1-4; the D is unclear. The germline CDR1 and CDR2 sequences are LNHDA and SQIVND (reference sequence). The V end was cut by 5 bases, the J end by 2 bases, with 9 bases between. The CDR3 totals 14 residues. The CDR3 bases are TGTGCCAGTAGTCCCGGAGGGACTAATGAAAAACTGTTTTTT. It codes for CASSPGGTNEKLFF.